This TCR beta chain was obtained from a study of T cell changes during pregnancy in multiple sclerosis. CDR3 length equals 17 residues. CDR1 and CDR2 from the germline V gene are LGHNA and YNFKEQ. Trimming stripped 1 base from V and 0 bases from J, with 14 bases between. Data came from immunoSEQ multiplex PCR; TCRdb stores just in-frame clones and leaves some out. The sample lists fewer than 70,000 clones, roughly 90% occurring once. This receptor was obtained from a female donor in good health, enrolled as a control in a pregnancy study. Specimen: peripheral blood, collected in the second trimester of pregnancy. The chain is built from TRBV4-2 and TRBJ2-3; a possible D gene is TRBD1 (5 bases). Here the CDR3 reads CASSQGVPGSSTDTQYF. The DNA for the CDR3 is TGTGCCAGCAGCCAAGGGGTCCCAGGGTCTAGCACAGATACGCAGTATTTT.